The 22 T cell receptor beta chains reported below all come from one sample, sequenced in a study of blood T cell repertoires in COVID-19. Some clones are missing from TCRdb's copy, which holds only in-frame ones; the method was immunoSEQ multiplex PCR. Among about 120,000 clones listed, roughly 90% were seen once. Sequenced sample: peripheral blood. These TCRs come from a man in his 60s with COVID-19, enrolled during active disease.

This clone was recorded only once. The J gene is TRBJ2-1, the V gene TRBV5-1; tentative D call: TRBD1 (6 bases). Germline CDR1 reads SGHRS; CDR2 reads YFSETQ. The CDR3 is 16 residues long. Between the trimmed V and J ends, which lost 2 bases and 0 bases, there was a span of 12 bases. The CDR3 nucleotides read TGCGCCAGCAGCTTAGGGGGTGCGAGCTCCTACAATGAGCAGTTCTTC. Protein product: CASSLGGASSYNEQFF.

The chain links TRBV7-3 to TRBJ2-1; perhaps TRBD1 as D (6 bases). The CDR3 consists of 15 residues. V lost 5 bases and J lost 4, with 15 bases in between. The germline gives CDR1 SGHTA, CDR2 FQGTGA. CDR3 coding DNA: TGTGCCAGCAGCCCGACGGACAGTAGTTACAATGAGCAGTTCTTC. As protein: CASSPTDSSYNEQFF.

The V gene is TRBV7-8, the J gene TRBJ2-3; D is ambiguous. The CDR3 has 16 residues. CDR1 SGHVS and CDR2 FQNEAQ come from the germline V gene. V was clipped by 1 base and J by 0 bases, with 11 bases between them. CDR3 in DNA: TGTGCCAGCAGCTTAGAGTTGGCGGATAGCACAGATACGCAGTATTTT. The encoded protein is CASSLELADSTDTQYF.

The chain combines TRBV5-4 with TRBJ2-5, with 9 bases that match TRBD1. After removal of 4 bases from V and 5 bases from J, the junction contained 9 bases not matched to a gene. Germline CDR1 SGHNT, CDR2 YYREEE (reference sequence). The CDR3 sequence is 15 residues long. Here the CDR3 DNA reads TGTGCCAGCAGCATTCCGGGACAGGGTTTTGAGACCCAGTACTTC. Encoded protein: CASSIPGQGFETQYF.

This rearrangement joins TRBV5-1 to TRBJ2-1, with D tentatively TRBD2 (5 bases). The CDR3 has 17 amino acids. Germline CDR1 is SGHRS and CDR2 is YFSETQ. The V and J ends lost 1 base and 0 bases respectively, with 14 bases between them. DNA of the CDR3: TGCGCCAGCAGCTTGATTGCGGAAGAGGGCTCCTACAATGAGCAGTTCTTC. Amino acid sequence: CASSLIAEEGSYNEQFF.

The rearrangement links TRBV3-1 (or the pseudogene TRBV3-2) to TRBJ1-1; D is perhaps TRBD1 (5 bases). CDR1 and CDR2 from the germline V gene are LGHDT and YNNKEL (reference sequence). Between the trimmed V and J ends, which lost 0 bases and 0 bases, there was a span of 5 bases. The CDR3 sequence is 14 residues long. CDR3 nucleotide sequence: TGTGCCAGCAGCCAAGACAGGGTGAACACTGAAGCTTTCTTT. The encoded protein is CASSQDRVNTEAFF.

The rearrangement uses TRBV11-3 and TRBJ1-1, with TRBD1 identical over 7 bases. Trimming at V came to 5 bases and at J to 3 bases, leaving 0 bases not matched to a gene. CDR1 SGHNT and CDR2 YENEEA come from the germline V gene. The CDR3 is 12 residues long. In nucleotides, the CDR3 is TGTGCCAGCAGCCAGGGGGACACTGAAGCTTTCTTT. This translates into CASSQGDTEAFF.

The chain employs TRBV27 and TRBJ1-2; 8 nucleotides line up with TRBD1. J lost 4 bases, V lost 6 bases, and 4 bases had no gene match. The CDR3 length is 13 residues. Germline CDR1 MNHEY, CDR2 SMNVEV (reference sequence). For the CDR3, the DNA is TGTGCCAGCAGACCTGGACAGGGCTATGGCTACACCTTC. Translated: CASRPGQGYGYTF.

V gene TRBV10-3 combines with J gene TRBJ2-2; 8 bases align to TRBD1. V gave up 2 bases and J gave up 7 bases; unmatched junction bases: 6. CDR1 is ENHRY, CDR2 SYGVKD, per germline. The CDR3 is made up of 15 amino acids. CDR3 loop: CAISEKDRAGGELFF. CDR3 bases: TGTGCCATCAGTGAGAAGGACAGGGCTGGCGGGGAGCTGTTTTTT.

This clone has only one observation. Here the CDR3 reads CASSTKGGQGSEQYF. In nucleotides, the CDR3 is TGTGCCAGCAGCACAAAGGGGGGACAGGGATCCGAGCAGTACTTC. This sequence joins TRBV7-9 and TRBJ2-7; 9 bases align to TRBD1. The germline gives CDR1 SEHNR, CDR2 FQNEAQ (reference sequence). V gave up 5 bases and J gave up 6 bases; unmatched junction bases: 11. This CDR3 is 15 amino acids long. The whole variable domain, filled in from reference TRBV7-9 and TRBJ2-7, reads DTGVSQNPRHKITKRGQNVTFRCDPISEHNRLYWYRQTLGQGPEFLTYFQNEAQLEKSRLLSDRFSAERPKGSFSTLEIQRTEQGDSAMYLCASSTKGGQGSEQYFGPGTRLTVT.

The genes are TRBV7-8 and TRBJ2-1; D is possibly TRBD2 (6 bases). This CDR3 has 16 residues. The V gene lost 0 bases and the J gene lost 5 bases, with 14 bases spanning the gap. Germline values: CDR1 SGHVS, CDR2 FQNEAQ. The CDR3 coding sequence is TGTGCCAGCAGCTTAGCGCCGCGGGAACGCCACAATGAGCAGTTCTTC. This gives the protein CASSLAPRERHNEQFF.

The CDR3 nucleotides are TGTGCCAGCAGCTTTCCGGGTTCCATCGGCTACACCTTC. It encodes CASSFPGSIGYTF. The chain carries TRBV5-4 and TRBJ1-2; D is unclear. In germline, CDR1 is SGHNT, CDR2 YYREEE (reference sequence). This CDR3 contains 13 residues. The V gene lost 2 bases and the J gene lost 8 bases, with 13 bases spanning the gap.

Only one count was recorded for this clone. This chain connects TRBV25-1 to TRBJ1-2, with unresolved D. This CDR3 region has 13 residues. Between the trimmed V and J ends, which lost 3 bases and 7 bases, there was a span of 12 bases. The germline V gene has CDR1 MGHDK and CDR2 SYGVNS. This chain's CDR3 is CASSDEGASGYTF. CDR3 DNA: TGTGCCAGCAGTGACGAGGGCGCGAGTGGCTACACCTTC.

In its sample, this clone was seen once. The chain is built from TRBV9 and TRBJ2-3; TRBD2 matches at 10 bases. Germline V gene sequence: CDR1 SGDLS, CDR2 YYNGEE. V was pared by 0 bases and J by 3 bases, with 1 base of the junction left unmatched. The CDR3 loop spans 15 amino acids. CDR3 in DNA: TGTGCCAGCAGCGTAGTTAGCGGGGGGACAGATACGCAGTATTTT. Its protein product is CASSVVSGGTDTQYF.

The chain links TRBV18 to TRBJ2-3; TRBD2 matches 9 bases. Germline V CDR1 and CDR2: KGHSH, LQKENI. The V gene end was trimmed by 4 bases and the J gene end by 7 bases; junction bases not matched to a gene: 9. The CDR3 has 15 amino acids. Here the CDR3 DNA reads TGTGCCAGCTCACTTAGCGGGAGCGGACTTTATACGCAGTATTTT. As protein: CASSLSGSGLYTQYF.

This clone was seen only once. This chain links TRBV7-3 with TRBJ2-1; 7 bases are a match to TRBD1. The length of the CDR3 is 13 residues. The V and J ends lost 5 bases and 5 bases, in that order; junction bases with no gene match: 3. CDR1 is SGHTA, CDR2 FQGTGA, per germline. CDR3 DNA: TGTGCCAGCAGCCCAGGGGGTAACAATGAGCAGTTCTTC. Protein sequence: CASSPGGNNEQFF.

V usage is TRBV5-1 and J usage is TRBJ1-1, with unresolved D. V was shortened by 2 bases and J by 4 bases, with 9 bases between the two germline ends. This CDR3 has 13 amino acids. Germline CDR1 and CDR2: SGHRS and YFSETQ. The CDR3 bases are TGCGCCAGCAGCTTCGGGGATAGCACTGAAGCTTTCTTT. Translating it yields CASSFGDSTEAFF.

This chain uses TRBV6-1 with TRBJ1-6; D gene ambiguous. V was pared by 2 bases and J by 7 bases, with 15 bases between. There are 16 residues in the CDR3. Germline CDR1 MNHNS, CDR2 SASEGT. CDR3 nucleotides: TGTGCCAGCAGTGAAACCGCGGGGAGGAGGAATTCACCCCTCCACTTT. It encodes CASSETAGRRNSPLHF.

This chain connects TRBV18 to TRBJ2-3; tentative D call: TRBD1 (7 bases). Per germline, CDR1 KGHSH and CDR2 LQKENI. This CDR3 is 15 amino acids long. The germline V and J ends were trimmed by 4 bases and 2 bases, with 13 bases remaining between them. CDR3 amino acids: CASSRQGGDTDTQYF. CDR3 nucleotide sequence: TGTGCCAGCTCACGTCAGGGGGGAGACACAGATACGCAGTATTTT.

This clone was seen a single time. CDR3 DNA sequence: TGCGCCAGCAAAAGCTTAGCGGGAGAAATCGACGAGCAGTACTTC. Translating it yields CASKSLAGEIDEQYF. The V and J genes are TRBV10-2 and TRBJ2-7, with 9 bases aligning to TRBD2. CDR3 length: 15 amino acids. Per germline, CDR1 WSHSY and CDR2 SAAADI. Losses at the gene ends were 7 bases for V and 5 bases for J; bases not matched to a gene: 12.

The chain has TRBV5-1 and TRBJ2-1; perhaps TRBD1 as D (5 bases). CDR1 is SGHRS, CDR2 YFSETQ, per germline. Trimming took 0 bases from V and 4 from J, leaving 11 bases between them. There are 15 residues in the CDR3. Written as DNA, the CDR3 is TGCGCCAGCAGCTTGGACAGGCCCCAGTACAATGAGCAGTTCTTC. Its protein is CASSLDRPQYNEQFF.

The chain employs TRBV5-5 and TRBJ1-4; D uncertain. With 1 base removed from V and 4 bases from J, the gap between germline ends came to 11 bases. The CDR3 consists of 15 residues. CDR1 and CDR2 (germline): SGHKS, YYEKEE (reference sequence). CDR3: CASSLPGVHNEKLFF. CDR3 in DNA: TGTGCCAGCAGCTTGCCGGGTGTACATAATGAAAAACTGTTTTTT.